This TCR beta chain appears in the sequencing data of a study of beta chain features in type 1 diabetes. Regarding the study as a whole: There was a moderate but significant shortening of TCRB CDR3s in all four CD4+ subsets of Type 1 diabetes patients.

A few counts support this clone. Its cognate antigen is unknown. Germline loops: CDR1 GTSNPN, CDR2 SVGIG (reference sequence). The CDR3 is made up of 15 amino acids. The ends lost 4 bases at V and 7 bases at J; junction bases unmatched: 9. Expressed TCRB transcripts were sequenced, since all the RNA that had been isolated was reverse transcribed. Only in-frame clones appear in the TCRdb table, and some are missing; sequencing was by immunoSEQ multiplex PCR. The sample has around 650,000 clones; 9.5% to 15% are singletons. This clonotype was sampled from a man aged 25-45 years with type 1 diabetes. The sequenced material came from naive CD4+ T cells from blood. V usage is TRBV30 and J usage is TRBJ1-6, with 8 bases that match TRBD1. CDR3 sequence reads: CAWTGTGLPNSPLHF. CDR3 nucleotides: TGTGCCTGGACCGGGACAGGCCTTCCCAATTCACCCCTCCACTTT.